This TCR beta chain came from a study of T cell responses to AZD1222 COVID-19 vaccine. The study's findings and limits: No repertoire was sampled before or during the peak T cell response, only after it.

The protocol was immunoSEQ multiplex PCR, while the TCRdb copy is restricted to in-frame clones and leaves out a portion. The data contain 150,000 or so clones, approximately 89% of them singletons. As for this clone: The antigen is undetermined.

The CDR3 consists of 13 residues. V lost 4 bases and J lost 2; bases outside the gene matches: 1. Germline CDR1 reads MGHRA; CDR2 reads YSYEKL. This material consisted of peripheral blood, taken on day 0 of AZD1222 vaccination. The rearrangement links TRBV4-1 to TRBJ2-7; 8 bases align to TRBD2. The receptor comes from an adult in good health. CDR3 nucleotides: TGCGCCAGCAGCCTGGGACTAGCCTACGAGCAGTACTTC. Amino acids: CASSLGLAYEQYF.